The next 11 T cell receptor beta chains were all read from a single sample in a study of blood T cell repertoires in COVID-19. Using immunoSEQ multiplex PCR, the repertoire was profiled, and TCRdb retains in-frame clones only, with some absent. The sample records about 240,000 clones, approximately 80% being singletons. The sample consisted of peripheral blood. These receptors were obtained from a woman over 75 with acute or convalescent COVID-19.

V gene TRBV29-1 combines with J gene TRBJ1-1, with 10 bases fitting TRBD1. Germline CDR1 and CDR2: SQVTM and ANQGSEA. Trimming cost V 1 base and J 6 bases; bases outside gene matches: 5. The CDR3 has 14 amino acids. CDR3 DNA: TGCAGCGTTGAAGTAGACAGGGGGCAGGCTGAAGCTTTCTTT. Amino acids: CSVEVDRGQAEAFF.

This clone was seen a handful of times. CDR3 sequence (DNA): TGTGCCAGTAGAACGGGGGGGGTACCCTACGAGCAGTACTTC. Protein sequence: CASRTGGVPYEQYF. The V gene is TRBV19, the J gene TRBJ2-7, with 8 positions matching TRBD2. Germline CDR1 is LNHDA and CDR2 is SQIVND (reference sequence). Trimming cost V 6 bases and J 2 bases; bases outside gene matches: 6. The length of the CDR3 is 14 residues.

J is TRBJ1-1 and V is TRBV6-5; 8 bases line up with TRBD1. Germline assignment: CDR1 MNHEY and CDR2 SVGAGI. The CDR3 extends over 12 amino acids. The V and J ends lost 6 bases and 9 bases, in that order; junction bases with no gene match: 6. CDR3 loop: CASSPGQAKAFF. In DNA, the CDR3 is TGTGCCAGCAGCCCGGGACAGGCGAAAGCTTTCTTT.

V and J are TRBV6-5 and TRBJ1-2; D may be TRBD1 (6 bases). Germline V CDR1 and CDR2: MNHEY, SVGAGI. The CDR3 contains 13 residues. The V end was cut by 7 bases, the J end by 5 bases, with 14 bases between. The CDR3 DNA follows: TGTGCCAGCACCAAGGGGGAGGGGTATGGCTACACCTTC. Translated, it gives CASTKGEGYGYTF.

In its sample, this clone was seen a few times. The chain couples TRBV19 to TRBJ1-2, with D maybe TRBD1 (5 bases). V was trimmed by 5 bases and J by 1 base, leaving 8 bases between them. The CDR3 length is 13 residues. Per germline, CDR1 LNHDA and CDR2 SQIVND (reference sequence). CDR3 protein: CASSSTDNYGYTF. In DNA form, the CDR3 reads TGTGCCAGTAGTTCGACAGATAACTATGGCTACACCTTC.

This chain uses TRBV27 with TRBJ2-5; possibly TRBD1 for D (6 bases). The germline V and J ends were trimmed by 1 base and 2 bases, with 11 bases remaining between them. The CDR3 spans 15 residues. CDR1 and CDR2 (germline): MNHEY, SMNVEV (reference sequence). The DNA of the CDR3 is TGTGCCAGCAGTTTATGGGGGCAAGCTCAAGAGACCCAGTACTTC. Translation: CASSLWGQAQETQYF.

The chain carries TRBV19 and TRBJ1-4; TRBD1 aligns across 7 bases. The V gene end was trimmed by 4 bases and the J gene end by 4 bases; junction bases not matched to a gene: 6. Germline V lookup: CDR1 LNHDA, CDR2 SQIVND (reference sequence). The CDR3 consists of 15 residues. CDR3 nucleotides: TGTGCCAGTAGTAGCGGACAGGTTATTAATGAAAAACTGTTTTTT. Protein sequence: CASSSGQVINEKLFF. The full variable domain, with the rest looked up from reference TRBV19 and TRBJ1-4, is DGGITQSPKYLFRKEGQNVTLSCEQNLNHDAMYWYRQDPGQGLRLIYYSQIVNDFQKGDIAEGYSVSREKKESFPLTVTSAQKNPTAFYLCASSSGQVINEKLFFGSGTQLSVL.

CDR3 in amino acids: CSVERGTGGNTEAFF. The CDR3 DNA follows: TGCAGCGTTGAAAGGGGGACAGGGGGGAACACTGAAGCTTTCTTT. The chain couples TRBV29-1 to TRBJ1-1, with 11 positions matching TRBD1. The CDR3 consists of 15 residues. Germline V gene sequence: CDR1 SQVTM, CDR2 ANQGSEA. After removal of 2 bases from V and 1 base from J, the junction contained 3 bases not matched to a gene.

This sequence joins TRBV14 and TRBJ1-1; D is perhaps TRBD1 (6 bases). Per the germline V gene, CDR1 is SGHDN and CDR2 is FVKESK. The CDR3 totals 15 residues. V lost 5 bases to trimming and J lost 4 bases, with 17 bases between them. The CDR3: CASSVNRVPITEAFF. As DNA, the CDR3 is TGTGCCAGCAGCGTTAACAGGGTTCCTATCACTGAAGCTTTCTTT.

The V and J genes are TRBV15 and TRBJ2-7; D gene ambiguous. V dropped 0 bases and J dropped 6 bases, with 9 bases sitting between them. CDR3 length: 13 residues. Germline V gene data show CDR1 as LNHNV and CDR2 as YYDKDF (reference sequence). CDR3 nucleotides: TGTGCCACCAGCAGAGATCAGGTGGGCGAGCAGTACTTC. Its protein product is CATSRDQVGEQYF. Combining the CDR3 with reference TRBV15 and TRBJ2-7 gives the whole variable domain DAMVIQNPRYQVTQFGKPVTLSCSQTLNHNVMYWYQQKSSQAPKLLFHYYDKDFNNEADTPDNFQSRRPNTSFCFLDIRSPGLGDTAMYLCATSRDQVGEQYFGPGTRLTVT.

The chain's CDR3 is CASRREGYNSPLHF. The DNA of the CDR3 is TGTGCCAGCAGGAGGGAGGGGTATAATTCACCCCTCCACTTT. The V call is TRBV6-5, the J call TRBJ1-6, with D maybe TRBD1 (5 bases). The CDR3 has 14 amino acids. Germline V lookup: CDR1 MNHEY, CDR2 SVGAGI. Between the trimmed V and J ends, which lost 6 bases and 4 bases, there was a span of 10 bases.